This T cell receptor (beta chain) was sequenced during a study of blood T cells in healthy people across ages. In each sample, at least 6.5 million PBMCs were isolated. The germline CDR1 and CDR2 sequences are SGHTA and FQGNSA. The CDR3 has 14 amino acids. V shed 4 bases and J 5 bases; nucleotides not matched to a gene: 6. Study results and caveats: Any changes in expanded clonotypes were possibly confounded, as donor CMV status remained unknown. Naive T cell percentage showed a strong correlation with TCR beta diversity.

Through a sample-barcoded 5' primer and a J-beta primer mix, a second PCR was run for roughly 6 to 11 cycles. MiXCR, applied by TCRdb to the 5' RACE reads, yields one record per CDR3 protein. The profile shows roughly 800,000 distinct CDR3 sequences, nearly 60% of them singletons. This clonotype occurred many times. Its antigen remains unidentified. The TCR comes from a man younger than 45 in good health. The chain combines TRBV7-2 with TRBJ2-5, with 8 bases identical to TRBD1. Material for sequencing was blood. CDR3 nucleotides: TGTGCCAGCAGCTCAGGACAGGGACTGGAGACCCAGTACTTC. Encoded protein: CASSSGQGLETQYF.